This is a list of T cell receptor beta chains from one sample in a study of blood T cell repertoires in COVID-19. Libraries were prepared by immunoSEQ multiplex PCR; TCRdb keeps only in-frame clonotypes and omits some of them. This sample has about 120,000 clones, with over 75% found just once. Specimen: peripheral blood. Receptor source: a man aged 25 to 40 with COVID-19, enrolled during active disease. The CDR3 runs from the conserved cysteine through the conserved F or W. The size of a clone is reported for some rows only, either as once, few or many, or as a class for expanded clones.

>TRBV24-1|TRBJ2-2|15|.
CATSDLGTAAGELFF
>TRBV4-1|TRBJ2-1|13|.
CASSQESGREQFF
>TRBV7-9|TRBJ1-5|13|.
CASSLGQNQPQHF
>TRBV6-5|TRBJ1-1|13|few
CASSYQGNTEAFF
>TRBV14|TRBJ1-1|17|few
CASSQEIGRALNTEAFF
>TRBV28|TRBJ1-5|19|.
CASSPRQGVTLYSNQPQHF
>TRBV5-5|TRBJ1-5|14|.
CASSIGGRNQPQHF
>TRBV5-1|TRBJ1-2|14|few
CASSLAGQGSGYTF
>TRBV14|TRBJ2-2|20|.
CASSQAGGSLRFTNTGELFF
>TRBV24-1|TRBJ2-4|16|.
CATSDAETGDGNIQYF
>TRBV5-6|TRBJ1-2|16|few
CASSLGGQTKFGRYTF
>TRBV28|TRBJ1-1|14|.
CASSPDNLYTEAFF
>TRBV6-5|TRBJ2-7|14|.
CASSTRDRDYEQYF
>TRBV19|TRBJ1-2|14|.
CASSPPGINYGYTF
>TRBV3-1/TRBV3-2|TRBJ1-2|15|.
CASTPTGTGVIGYTF
>TRBV2|TRBJ1-1|14|once
CASSVGTANTEAFF
>TRBV6-1|TRBJ1-5|18|.
CASSADPQGLYSNQPQHF
>TRBV30|TRBJ1-5|13|few
CAWSVQVNQPQHF
>TRBV12-3/TRBV12-4|TRBJ1-1|13|.
CASSLARGYEAFF
>TRBV19|TRBJ2-1|15|few
CASMEGQGVDNEQFF
>TRBV5-1|TRBJ2-5|16|.
CASSYTPTETQETQYF
>TRBV4-2|TRBJ1-2|15|few
CASSQELEQGDGYTF
>TRBV7-2|TRBJ1-5|16|.
CASSPQGAGNNQPQHF
>TRBV9|TRBJ1-6|14|.
CASSGDSYNSPLHF
>TRBV28|TRBJ2-5|13|once
CASSSRVRETQYF
>TRBV7-9|TRBJ2-7|12|.
CASSFKGDEQYF
>TRBV7-9|TRBJ2-3|12|.
CASHPTSSTQYF
>TRBV7-9|TRBJ1-4|16|.
CASSPLNRGREEKLFF
>TRBV2|TRBJ2-1|15|.
CASSPDFQTYNEQFF
>TRBV7-9|TRBJ1-1|15|.
CASSLRDRVDTEAFF
>TRBV14|TRBJ1-4|15|.
CASSQPKGVNEKLFF
>TRBV11-2|TRBJ1-6|15|.
CASSPDGQLNSPLHF
>TRBV18|TRBJ2-3|15|.
CASSPGGSRTDTQYF
>TRBV6-6|TRBJ2-1|15|.
CASTSAESSYNEQFF
>TRBV7-2|TRBJ2-1|14|.
CASSYESGRDEQFF
>TRBV28|TRBJ2-5|16|.
CASSLFPSGRVETQYF
>TRBV21-1|TRBJ1-1|13|.
CASSKSENTEAFF